One sample yielded the 18 T cell receptor beta chains listed below, sequenced in a study of CD8 T cells in ankylosing spondylitis. Study results and limitations: A TCR beta motif made of roughly eight highly homologous variants seemed typical of ankylosing spondylitis blood.

Antigen specificity for these receptors is unknown. TCRdb redid the calling of the 5' RACE reads with MiXCR, one entry per CDR3 protein. The sample records under 450,000 distinct CDR3 sequences, roughly 15% being singletons. The sequenced sample consisted of blood, either unsorted or a sorted T cell fraction (not recorded which). The receptors were sampled from a male donor with ankylosing spondylitis.

The V gene is TRBV3-1, the J gene TRBJ2-3; 12 bases fit TRBD2. V shed 0 bases, J shed 3 bases, and the junction held 13 bases outside the gene matches. Germline assignment: CDR1 LGHDT and CDR2 YNNKEL (reference sequence). CDR3 length: 20 residues. DNA of the CDR3: TGTGCCAGCAGCCAAGATCGACTAGCGGGAGTTTCAAGGAAGACAGATACGCAGTATTTT. This encodes CASSQDRLAGVSRKTDTQYF.

On this clonotype itself: A read error may be the cause here, since a much bigger clone is one base away. The J gene is TRBJ2-3, the V gene TRBV20-1, with D possibly TRBD1 on 5 matching bases. From germline, CDR1 is DFQATT and CDR2 SNEGSKA (reference sequence). The CDR3 is 13 residues long. CDR3 amino acids: CRAADTITDTQYF. The CDR3 nucleotides are TGCAGAGCTGCGGACACGATCACAGATACGCAGTATTTT.

The chain joins TRBV20-1 to TRBJ2-2, with D unresolved. The CDR3 runs 14 residues. V was clipped by 3 bases and J by 5 bases, with 13 bases between them. Germline CDR1 reads DFQATT; CDR2 reads SNEGSKA (reference sequence). CDR3 nucleotide sequence: TGCAGTGCTAGTGGTGGTGGAAGGACCGGGGAGCTGTTTTTT. As protein: CSASGGGRTGELFF.

This rearrangement joins TRBV12-3 or TRBV12-4 to TRBJ2-3, with D unresolved. The CDR3 is 14 residues long. V was shortened by 6 bases and J by 4 bases, with 14 bases between the two germline ends. The CDR3 DNA is TGTGCCAGCAGGAGAGGAAGGTCATCAGATACGCAGTATTTT. Its protein is CASRRGRSSDTQYF.

V usage is TRBV21-1 and J usage is TRBJ2-5; the D segment call TRBD1 is taken from the table without a DNA check. TRBV21-1 is flagged as a pseudogene. The length of the CDR3 is 15 residues. This CDR3 is CASSKGPGFRETQYF. In nucleotides, the CDR3 is TGTGCCAGCAGCAAGGGGCCCGGGTTCAGGGAGACCCAGTACTTC.

The V and J genes are TRBV24-1 and TRBJ1-2; D might be TRBD1 (6 bases). This CDR3 has 13 residues. V lost 4 bases and J lost 6, with 11 bases in between. Germline V CDR1 and CDR2: KGHDR, SFDVKD. The CDR3 loop is CATSEPTGNGYTF. The CDR3 region has the DNA TGTGCCACCAGTGAGCCCACAGGGAATGGCTACACCTTC.

There are many counts of this clonotype. This sequence joins TRBV5-1 and TRBJ2-3; the match to TRBD2 covers 7 bases. The germline CDR1 and CDR2 sequences are SGHRS and YFSETQ. V was clipped by 5 bases and J by 2 bases; unmatched bases: 8. The length of the CDR3 is 15 residues. The CDR3 nucleotides are TGCGCCAGCAGTGACCGGGACTACCTCACAGATACGCAGTATTTT. Translation: CASSDRDYLTDTQYF.

This clonotype showed up many times. This chain links TRBV29-1 with TRBJ2-6; D might be TRBD1 (5 bases). The CDR3 consists of 16 residues. Deletions cut 4 bases from V and 1 base from J, with 14 bases between. CDR1 and CDR2 (germline): SQVTM, ANQGSEA. CDR3 DNA: TGCAGCGTTGGGTCATCAGGGTGGTCTGGGGCCAACGTCCTGACTTTC. Translating it yields CSVGSSGWSGANVLTF. The full variable domain, rest sourced from reference TRBV29-1 and TRBJ2-6, is SAVISQKPSRDICQRGTSLTIQCQVDSQVTMMFWYRQQPGQSLTLIATANQGSEATYESGFVIDKFPISRPNLTFSTLTVSNMSPEDSSIYLCSVGSSGWSGANVLTFGAGSRLTVL.

This clonotype has a count of ten or more. The chain uses TRBV5-6 and TRBJ1-1, with 8 bases identical to TRBD1. The germline V gene encodes CDR1 SGHDT and CDR2 YYEEEE. CDR3 size: 15 residues. Trimming removed 4 bases from V and 11 bases from J; junction bases left unmatched: 16. The CDR3 here is CASSLRTGSGAGAFF. DNA of the CDR3: TGTGCCAGCAGCCTAAGGACAGGGTCAGGCGCTGGGGCTTTCTTT. Together with reference TRBV5-6 and TRBJ1-1, the CDR3 gives the full variable domain: DAGVTQSPTHLIKTRGQQVTLRCSPKSGHDTVSWYQQALGQGPQFIFQYYEEEERQRGNFPDRFSGHQFPNYSSELNVNALLLGDSALYLCASSLRTGSGAGAFFGQGTRLTVV.

On this clonotype: With a much larger clone just one base away, this may be a read error. The chain combines TRBV12-3 or TRBV12-4 with TRBJ1-2; 10 nucleotides match TRBD1. The CDR3 sequence is 18 residues long. The ends lost 6 bases at V and 5 bases at J; junction bases unmatched: 18. CDR3 in amino acids: CASSNYLSRDRGKYGYTF. The CDR3 DNA follows: TGTGCCAGCAGCAATTATTTATCCCGGGACAGGGGTAAATATGGCTACACCTTC.

The CDR3 sequence: CASRRAGTQYF. DNA for the CDR3: TGTGCCAGCAGGAGGGCAGGCACGCAGTATTTT. This chain uses TRBV2 with TRBJ2-3, with D perhaps TRBD2 (5 bases). This CDR3 has 11 amino acids. In germline, CDR1 is SNHLY, CDR2 FYNNEI. Trimming shortened V by 6 bases and J by 9 bases, and 10 bases separated the two germline ends.

This chain links TRBV14 with TRBJ2-7; D is unclear. This CDR3 contains 16 residues. The V gene lost 4 bases and the J gene lost 0 bases, with 16 bases spanning the gap. Germline CDR1 is SGHDN and CDR2 is FVKESK. The CDR3 DNA reads TGTGCCAGCAGCCCACATAGACTCCAAAACTCCTACGAGCAGTACTTC. This gives the protein CASSPHRLQNSYEQYF.

Ten or more counts support this clonotype. V is TRBV7-9 and J is TRBJ2-1, with D tentatively TRBD2 (6 bases). The CDR3 has 17 amino acids. Per germline, CDR1 SEHNR and CDR2 FQNEAQ (reference sequence). Trimming took off 1 base at V and 1 base at J, with 14 bases between the two ends. In DNA form, the CDR3 reads TGTGCCAGCAGCTTAGGGTCGGGGGTTGGATCCTACAATGAGCAGTTCTTC. Its translation: CASSLGSGVGSYNEQFF.

The chain has TRBV5-1 and TRBJ1-6, with 10 bases matching TRBD1. This CDR3 has 15 amino acids. The trim removed 4 bases at V and 11 bases at J, leaving 9 bases unmatched. The germline gives CDR1 SGHRS, CDR2 YFSETQ. The CDR3 DNA reads as TGCGCCAGCAGCACAAGGGACAGGGGCGGAGCACCCCTCCACTTT. Its translation: CASSTRDRGGAPLHF.

The V gene is TRBV2, the J gene TRBJ2-5; 14 positions match TRBD2. This CDR3 contains 19 residues. CDR1 and CDR2 from the germline V gene are SNHLY and FYNNEI. V gave up 5 bases and J gave up 4 bases; unmatched junction bases: 15. The CDR3 DNA follows: TGTGCCAGCAGTCCACCGAAGTTCGGACTAGCGGGGGGTTTAGAGACCCAGTACTTC. Protein product: CASSPPKFGLAGGLETQYF.

This chain connects TRBV28 to TRBJ1-2; 12 bases are shared with TRBD1. V shed 3 bases and J 7 bases; nucleotides not matched to a gene: 9. Looked up from germline, CDR1 is MDHEN and CDR2 is SYDVKM. The CDR3 sequence is 16 residues long. The CDR3 DNA is TGTGCCAGCAGTTTCCCCCATCAGGGACAGGGGGCTGGCTACACCTTC. It codes for CASSFPHQGQGAGYTF.

This clonotype was seen repeatedly, ten times or more. The chain couples TRBV6-4 to TRBJ1-1; 9 bases are shared with TRBD1. This CDR3 is 21 amino acids long. CDR1 MRHNA and CDR2 SNTAGT come from the germline V gene. Trimming removed 6 bases from V and 0 bases from J; junction bases left unmatched: 23. CDR3 sequence (DNA): TGTGCCAGCAGCCGTACCAATTCTCACCGCGGACAGGGGAGCATGAACACTGAAGCTTTCTTT. Its translation is CASSRTNSHRGQGSMNTEAFF.

The chain has TRBV6-1 and TRBJ1-3; TRBD1 might be the D (5 bases). Looked up from germline, CDR1 is MNHNS and CDR2 is SASEGT. Trimming removed 8 bases at V and 5 bases at J, with 13 bases between. The CDR3 spans 13 residues. The CDR3 loop is CASRDSSRNTIYF. CDR3 coding DNA: TGTGCCAGCCGCGACAGCTCCCGAAACACCATATATTTT.